This TCR beta chain was sequenced during a study of blood T cell repertoires in COVID-19. The wider study: The origin of the acute and convalescent COVID-19 samples was the United States, Italy and Spain. In each case, the material was cDNA or gDNA derived from T cells, B-cell-depleted T cells, or PBMCs.

Methods used by the authors: Amplification from reference gene primers served as the basis for estimated nucleated cell counts. Clones were read by immunoSEQ multiplex PCR, and TCRdb kept only the in-frame ones, dropping some. That table is the source of V, J and clone size, and D and trimming were worked out from the DNA. This sample carries 77,000 or so clones, 74% of them seen once, and the ten largest clones take approximately 2.4%. The V gene lost 7 bases and the J gene lost 5 bases, with 17 bases spanning the gap. Germline V CDR1 and CDR2: PRHDT, FYEKMQ (reference sequence). This CDR3 comprises 14 residues.

The V call is TRBV13, the J call TRBJ1-1, with D tentatively TRBD1 (6 bases). This receptor was identified in a human donor with acute or convalescent COVID-19. The donor label of this sample is uncertain. Input material: peripheral blood. This CDR3 is CASNPPGGATEAFF. CDR3 DNA sequence: TGTGCCAGCAATCCCCCGGGGGGGGCGACTGAAGCTTTCTTT.